These 5 T cell receptor beta chains were sequenced from one sample in a study of T cells in Graves' hyperthyroidism and ophthalmopathy. Amplification yielded TCR beta CDR3 regions, with RNA transcripts as the source. The TCR CDR3 first-round RT-PCR relied on the HTBI primer set. TCRdb analysed the multiplex PCR reads with MiXCR anew, one entry per CDR3 protein. The repertoire holds about 260,000 distinct CDR3 sequences, with about a sixth as singletons. Sequenced material: blood. The receptors were gathered from a woman under 30 with Graves' ophthalmopathy.

Here the CDR3 reads CASSGLAGGLETQYF. CDR3 in DNA: TGTGCCAGCAGCGGTCTAGCGGGGGGCCTGGAGACCCAGTACTTC. V gene TRBV2 combines with J gene TRBJ2-5; 11 bases are a match to TRBD2. Looked up from germline, CDR1 is SNHLY and CDR2 is FYNNEI. This CDR3 is 15 amino acids long. Unmatched junction bases numbered 8, after V lost 6 bases and J lost 5 bases.

This clonotype was counted ten times or more. The chain employs TRBV5-1 and TRBJ2-1, with D possibly matching TRBD2 (6 bases). The V and J ends lost 2 bases and 11 bases respectively, with 14 bases between them. Germline CDR1 reads SGHRS; CDR2 reads YFSETQ. The CDR3 is 13 amino acids. In nucleotides, the CDR3 is TGCGCCAGCAGCTTCGGGGACTTCGGAAAGCAGTTCTTC. Protein: CASSFGDFGKQFF.

This clonotype has ten or more counts. The rearrangement joins TRBV5-8 to TRBJ1-3, with unresolved D. Germline V lookup: CDR1 SGHTS, CDR2 YDEGEE. Trimming took off 0 bases at V and 10 bases at J, with 14 bases between the two ends. This CDR3 region has 14 residues. In DNA, the CDR3 is TGTGCCAGCAGCTTGGCCGATGCCGCCAAGACCATATATTTT. It specifies CASSLADAAKTIYF. Full variable domain (remainder filled in from reference TRBV5-8 and TRBJ1-3): EAGVTQSPTHLIKTRGQQATLRCSPISGHTSVYWYQQALGLGLQFLLWYDEGEERNRGNFPPRFSGRQFPNYSSELNVNALELEDSALYLCASSLADAAKTIYFGEGSWLTVV.

This clonotype appeared many times. V is TRBV5-5 and J is TRBJ2-1; tentatively, D is TRBD1 (5 bases). CDR1 and CDR2 from the germline V gene are SGHKS and YYEKEE (reference sequence). Trimming took 1 base from V and 2 from J, leaving 10 bases between them. The CDR3 totals 15 residues. The CDR3, as DNA: TGTGCCAGCAGCTTGTTTCAGGGTACCTACAATGAGCAGTTCTTC. This encodes CASSLFQGTYNEQFF.

Only one count was recorded for this clonotype. A much more abundant neighbour one base away suggests this may be a read error. This chain connects TRBV7-2 to TRBJ2-1; a possible D gene is TRBD2 (6 bases). Per the germline V gene, CDR1 is SGHTA and CDR2 is FQGNSA. This CDR3 is built from 13 residues. The DNA for the CDR3 is TGTGCCAGCAGCTTGGGTAGCGGCAATGAGCAGCTCTTC. Translated: CASSLGSGNEQLF.